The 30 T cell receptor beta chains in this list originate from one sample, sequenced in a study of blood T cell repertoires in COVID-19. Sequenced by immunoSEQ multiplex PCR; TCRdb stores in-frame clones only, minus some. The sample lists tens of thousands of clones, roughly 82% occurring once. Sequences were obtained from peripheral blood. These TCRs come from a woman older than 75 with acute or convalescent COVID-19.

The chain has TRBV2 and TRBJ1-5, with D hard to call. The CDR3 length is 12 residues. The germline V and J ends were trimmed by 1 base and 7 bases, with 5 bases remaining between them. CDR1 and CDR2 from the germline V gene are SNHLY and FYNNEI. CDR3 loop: CASSEGGQPQHF. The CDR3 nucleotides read TGTGCCAGCAGTGAAGGAGGACAGCCCCAGCATTTT.

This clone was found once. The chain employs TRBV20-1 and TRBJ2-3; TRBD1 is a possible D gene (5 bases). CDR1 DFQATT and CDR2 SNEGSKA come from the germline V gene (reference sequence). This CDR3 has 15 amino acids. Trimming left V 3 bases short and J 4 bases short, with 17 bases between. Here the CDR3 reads CSASDSSLASDTQYF. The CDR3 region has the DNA TGCAGTGCTAGTGACAGCTCCTTAGCTTCAGATACGCAGTATTTT.

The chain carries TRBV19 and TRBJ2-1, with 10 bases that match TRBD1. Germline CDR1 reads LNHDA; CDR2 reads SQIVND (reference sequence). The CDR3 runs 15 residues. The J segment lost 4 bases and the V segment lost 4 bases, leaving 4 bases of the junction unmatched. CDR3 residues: CASSTDRGLYNEQFF. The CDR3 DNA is TGTGCCAGTAGTACGGACAGGGGGTTATACAATGAGCAGTTCTTC.

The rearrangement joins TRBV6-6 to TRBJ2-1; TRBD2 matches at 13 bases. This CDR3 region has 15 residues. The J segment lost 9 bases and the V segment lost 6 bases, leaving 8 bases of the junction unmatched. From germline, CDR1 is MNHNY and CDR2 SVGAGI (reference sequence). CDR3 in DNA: TGTGCCAGCAGCAAAACTAGCGGGGGGGTCGGTGAGCAGTTCTTC. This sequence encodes CASSKTSGGVGEQFF.

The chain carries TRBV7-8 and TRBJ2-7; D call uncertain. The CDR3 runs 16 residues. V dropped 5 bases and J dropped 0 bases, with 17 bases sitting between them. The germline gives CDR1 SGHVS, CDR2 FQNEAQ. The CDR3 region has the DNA TGTGCCAGCAGCCCGCGCCTCGAACCCGGCTCCTACGAGCAGTACGTC. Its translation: CASSPRLEPGSYEQYV.

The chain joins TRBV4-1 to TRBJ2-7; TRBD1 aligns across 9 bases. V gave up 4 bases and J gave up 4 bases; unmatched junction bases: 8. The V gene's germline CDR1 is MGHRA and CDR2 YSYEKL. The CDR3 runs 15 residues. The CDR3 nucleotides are TGCGCCAGCAGCCGGTCCGGGACAGGGAGATACGAGCAGTACTTC. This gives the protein CASSRSGTGRYEQYF.

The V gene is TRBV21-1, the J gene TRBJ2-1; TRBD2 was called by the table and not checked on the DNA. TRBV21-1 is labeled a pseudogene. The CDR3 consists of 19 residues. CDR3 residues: CASSQRAGVTPFSYNEQFF. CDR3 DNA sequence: TGTGCCAGCAGCCAAAGGGCGGGAGTCACGCCTTTTTCCTACAATGAGCAGTTCTTC.

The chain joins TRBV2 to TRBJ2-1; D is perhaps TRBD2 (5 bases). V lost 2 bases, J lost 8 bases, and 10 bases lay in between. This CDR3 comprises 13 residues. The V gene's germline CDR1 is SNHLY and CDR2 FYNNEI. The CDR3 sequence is CASSELALDEQFF. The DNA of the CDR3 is TGTGCCAGCAGTGAACTAGCCTTGGATGAGCAGTTCTTC. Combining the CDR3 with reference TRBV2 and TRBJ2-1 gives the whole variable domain EPEVTQTPSHQVTQMGQEVILRCVPISNHLYFYWYRQILGQKVEFLVSFYNNEISEKSEIFDDQFSVERPDGSNFTLKIRSTKLEDSAMYFCASSELALDEQFFGPGTRLTVL.

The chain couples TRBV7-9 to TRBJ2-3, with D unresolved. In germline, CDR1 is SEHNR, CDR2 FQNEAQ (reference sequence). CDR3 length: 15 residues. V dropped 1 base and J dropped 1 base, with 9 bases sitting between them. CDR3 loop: CASSLGGSGTDTQYF. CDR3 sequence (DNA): TGTGCCAGCAGCTTAGGCGGTTCGGGCACAGATACGCAGTATTTT.

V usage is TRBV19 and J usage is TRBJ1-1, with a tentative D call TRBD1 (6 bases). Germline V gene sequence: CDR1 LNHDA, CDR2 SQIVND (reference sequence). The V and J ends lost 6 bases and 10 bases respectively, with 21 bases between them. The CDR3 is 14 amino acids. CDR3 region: CASSPDRISPGAFF. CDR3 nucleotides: TGTGCCAGTAGCCCGGACAGAATCAGCCCGGGAGCTTTCTTT.

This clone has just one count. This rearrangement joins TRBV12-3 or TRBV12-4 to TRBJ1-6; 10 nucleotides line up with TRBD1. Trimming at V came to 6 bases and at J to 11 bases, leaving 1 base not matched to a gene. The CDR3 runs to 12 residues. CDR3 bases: TGTGCCAGCAGGGGGACAGGGGCACCCCTCCACTTT. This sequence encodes CASRGTGAPLHF.

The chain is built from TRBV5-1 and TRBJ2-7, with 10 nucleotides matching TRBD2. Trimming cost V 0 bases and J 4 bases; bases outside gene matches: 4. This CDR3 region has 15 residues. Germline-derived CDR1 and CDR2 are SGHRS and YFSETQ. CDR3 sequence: CASSLDSGGLYEQYF. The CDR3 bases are TGCGCCAGCAGCTTGGATAGCGGGGGGCTATACGAGCAGTACTTC.

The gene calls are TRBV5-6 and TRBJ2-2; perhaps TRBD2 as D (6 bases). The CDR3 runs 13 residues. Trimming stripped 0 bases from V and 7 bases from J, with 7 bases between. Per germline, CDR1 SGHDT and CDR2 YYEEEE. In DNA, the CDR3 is TGTGCCAGCAGCTTGGTCGGGGGCGGGGAGCTGTTTTTT. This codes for CASSLVGGGELFF. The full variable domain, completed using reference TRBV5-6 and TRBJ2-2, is DAGVTQSPTHLIKTRGQQVTLRCSPKSGHDTVSWYQQALGQGPQFIFQYYEEEERQRGNFPDRFSGHQFPNYSSELNVNALLLGDSALYLCASSLVGGGELFFGEGSRLTVL.

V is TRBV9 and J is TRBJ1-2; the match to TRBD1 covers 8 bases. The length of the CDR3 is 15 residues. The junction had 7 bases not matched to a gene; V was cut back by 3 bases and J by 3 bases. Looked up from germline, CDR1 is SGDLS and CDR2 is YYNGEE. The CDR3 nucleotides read TGTGCCAGCAGCGAGAGGACAGGGACGCACTATGGCTACACCTTC. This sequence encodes CASSERTGTHYGYTF.

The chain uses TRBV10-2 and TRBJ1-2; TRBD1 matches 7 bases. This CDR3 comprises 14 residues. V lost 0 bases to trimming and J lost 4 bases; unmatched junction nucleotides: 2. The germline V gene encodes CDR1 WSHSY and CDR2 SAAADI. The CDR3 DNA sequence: TGCGCCAGCAGTGAGTCCCGGACAGGCTATGGCTACACCTTC. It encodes CASSESRTGYGYTF.

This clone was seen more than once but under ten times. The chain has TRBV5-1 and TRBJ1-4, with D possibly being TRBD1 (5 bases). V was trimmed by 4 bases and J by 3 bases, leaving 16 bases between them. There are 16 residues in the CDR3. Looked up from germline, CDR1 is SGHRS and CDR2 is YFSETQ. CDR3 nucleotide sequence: TGCGCCAGCAGCCCCCAAGGGGCGACGGCTAATGAAAAACTGTTTTTT. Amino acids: CASSPQGATANEKLFF.

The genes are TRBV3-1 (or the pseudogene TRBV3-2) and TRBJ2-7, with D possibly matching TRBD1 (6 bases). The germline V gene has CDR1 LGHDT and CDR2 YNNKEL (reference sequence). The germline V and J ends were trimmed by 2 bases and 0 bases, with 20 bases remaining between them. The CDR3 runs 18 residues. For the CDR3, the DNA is TGTGCCAGCAGCCAATACTATTACAGGGATAACTTCTCCTACGAGCAGTACTTC. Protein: CASSQYYYRDNFSYEQYF.

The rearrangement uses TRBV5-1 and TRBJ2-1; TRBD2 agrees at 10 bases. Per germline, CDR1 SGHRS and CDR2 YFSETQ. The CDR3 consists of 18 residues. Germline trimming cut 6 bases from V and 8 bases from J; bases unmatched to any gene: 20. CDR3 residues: CASTYFEVGSGGIHEQFF. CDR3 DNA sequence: TGCGCCAGCACCTATTTCGAGGTGGGTAGCGGGGGGATCCATGAGCAGTTCTTC.

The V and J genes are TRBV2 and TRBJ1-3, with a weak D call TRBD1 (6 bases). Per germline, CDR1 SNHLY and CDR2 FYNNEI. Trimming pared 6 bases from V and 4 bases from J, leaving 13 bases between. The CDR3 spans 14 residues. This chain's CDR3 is CASSTQGQGNTIYF. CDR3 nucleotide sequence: TGTGCCAGCAGCACACAGGGTCAGGGAAACACCATATATTTT.

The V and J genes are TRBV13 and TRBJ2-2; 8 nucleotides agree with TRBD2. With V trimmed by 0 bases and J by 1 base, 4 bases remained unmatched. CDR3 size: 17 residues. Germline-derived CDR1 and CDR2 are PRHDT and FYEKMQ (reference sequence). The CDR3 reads CASSLGPSGRNTGELFF. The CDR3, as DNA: TGTGCCAGCAGCTTAGGCCCCAGCGGGAGGAACACCGGGGAGCTGTTTTTT.

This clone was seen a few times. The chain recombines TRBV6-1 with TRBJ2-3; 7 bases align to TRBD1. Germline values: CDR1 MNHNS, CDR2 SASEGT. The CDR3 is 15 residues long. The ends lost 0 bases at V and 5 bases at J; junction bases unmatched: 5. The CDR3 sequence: CASSEARQGIDTQYF. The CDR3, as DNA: TGTGCCAGCAGTGAAGCGCGACAGGGAATAGATACGCAGTATTTT.

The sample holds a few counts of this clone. The CDR3, as DNA: TGTGCCAGCAGTTTCCAGGGGACGGCCCGAAGGACTGAAGCTTTCTTT. Translated: CASSFQGTARRTEAFF. This chain uses TRBV27 with TRBJ1-1, with D tentatively TRBD1 (6 bases). This CDR3 is 16 amino acids long. The V gene's germline CDR1 is MNHEY and CDR2 SMNVEV (reference sequence). The V end lost 3 bases, the J end lost 5 bases, and 19 bases lay between the germline ends.

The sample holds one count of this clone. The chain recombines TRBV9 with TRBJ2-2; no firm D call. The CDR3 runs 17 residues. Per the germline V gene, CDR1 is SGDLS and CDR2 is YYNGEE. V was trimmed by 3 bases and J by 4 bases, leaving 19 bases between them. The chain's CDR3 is CASSASPGRSGTGELFF. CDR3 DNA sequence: TGTGCCAGCAGCGCCAGCCCGGGTAGGTCGGGCACCGGGGAGCTGTTTTTT.

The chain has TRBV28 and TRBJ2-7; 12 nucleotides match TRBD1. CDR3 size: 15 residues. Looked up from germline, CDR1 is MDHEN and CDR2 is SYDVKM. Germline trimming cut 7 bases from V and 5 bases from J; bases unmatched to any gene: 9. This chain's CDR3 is CASTRGGQGAHEQYF. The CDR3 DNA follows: TGTGCCAGCACGAGGGGGGGACAGGGGGCCCACGAGCAGTACTTC.

Written as DNA, the CDR3 is TGTGCCAGCAGCACTACAGGGATCTATGGCTACACCTTC. This gives the protein CASSTTGIYGYTF. This chain links TRBV3-1 (or the pseudogene TRBV3-2) with TRBJ1-2; weak D call: TRBD1 (6 bases). The CDR3 sequence is 13 residues long. In germline, CDR1 is LGHDT, CDR2 YNNKEL (reference sequence). V was cut by 5 bases and J by 4 bases, with 11 bases left in between.

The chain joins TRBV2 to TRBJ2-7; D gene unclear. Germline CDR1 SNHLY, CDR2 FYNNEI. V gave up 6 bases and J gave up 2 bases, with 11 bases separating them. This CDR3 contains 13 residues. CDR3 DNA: TGTGCCAGCAGCCCGAGTGGGCCCTACGAGCAGTACTTC. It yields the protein CASSPSGPYEQYF.

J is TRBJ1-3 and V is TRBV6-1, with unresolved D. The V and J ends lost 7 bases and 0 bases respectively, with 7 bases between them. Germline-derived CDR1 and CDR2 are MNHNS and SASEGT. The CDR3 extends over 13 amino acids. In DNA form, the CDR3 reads TGTGCCAGCACGGTATCCTCTGGAAACACCATATATTTT. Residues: CASTVSSGNTIYF.

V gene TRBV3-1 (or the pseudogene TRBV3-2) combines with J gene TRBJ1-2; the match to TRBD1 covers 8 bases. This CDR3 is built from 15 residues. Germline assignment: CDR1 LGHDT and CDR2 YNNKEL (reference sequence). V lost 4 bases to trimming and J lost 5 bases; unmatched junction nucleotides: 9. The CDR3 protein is CASSLAGGVKYGYTF. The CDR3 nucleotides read TGTGCCAGCAGCCTAGCAGGGGGCGTAAAGTATGGCTACACCTTC.

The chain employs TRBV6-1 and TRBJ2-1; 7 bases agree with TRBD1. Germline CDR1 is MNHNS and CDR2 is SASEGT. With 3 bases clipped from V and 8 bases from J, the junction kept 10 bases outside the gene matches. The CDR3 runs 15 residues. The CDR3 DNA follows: TGTGCCAGCAGTGAGGGCCCCTTACAGGGGTATGAGCAGTTCTTC. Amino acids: CASSEGPLQGYEQFF.

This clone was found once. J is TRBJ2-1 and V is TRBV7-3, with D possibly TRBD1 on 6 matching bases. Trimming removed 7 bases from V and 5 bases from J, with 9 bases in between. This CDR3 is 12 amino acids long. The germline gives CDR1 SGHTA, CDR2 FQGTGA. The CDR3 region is CASKQGDNEQFF. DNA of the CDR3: TGTGCCAGCAAACAGGGCGACAATGAGCAGTTCTTC.